This is a list of T cell receptor beta chains from one sample in a study of blood T cell repertoires in COVID-19. Data came from immunoSEQ multiplex PCR; TCRdb stores just in-frame clones and leaves some out. The sample consists of hundreds of thousands of clones, around 92% of them appearing once. Specimen: peripheral blood. The receptors originated from a man between 35 and 55 years old with acute or convalescent COVID-19. Each CDR3 is given with its conserved first and last residue. D genes are given only for firm matches. Not every row has a clone size; where given, it reads once, few, many or a size class.

v_call,d_call,j_call,clone_size,cdr3_nt,cdr3_aa
TRBV18,TRBD2,TRBJ2-7,NA,TGTGCCAGCTCAAATCAGGGGACTAGCGGTAACGAGCAGTACTTC,CASSNQGTSGNEQYF
TRBV6-1,NA,TRBJ1-2,NA,TGTGCCAGTACCTCCCCAGCCAGGGGAGACTATGGCTACACCTTC,CASTSPARGDYGYTF
TRBV11-2,NA,TRBJ2-2,NA,TGTGCCAGCGTAAGCCAGGTGAACACCGGGGAGCTGTTTTTT,CASVSQVNTGELFF
TRBV2,NA,TRBJ1-1,NA,TGTGCCAGCAGATACAGGTTCCTGAACACTGAAGCTTTCTTT,CASRYRFLNTEAFF
TRBV7-9,TRBD1,TRBJ1-6,NA,TGTGCCAGCAGCGATAGGACAGGGACAAATTCACCCCTCCACTTT,CASSDRTGTNSPLHF
TRBV5-1,NA,TRBJ1-1,NA,TGCGCCAGCAGCTTGGATAGGGGTGACACTGAAGCTTTCTTT,CASSLDRGDTEAFF
TRBV13,NA,TRBJ2-7,NA,TGTGCCAGCAGCCAAACCAGTGACAGGCCCCTGGGATACGAGCAGTACTTC,CASSQTSDRPLGYEQYF
TRBV2,NA,TRBJ1-2,NA,TGTGCCAGCAGGGACCCCAGGGCGGATGGCTACACCTTC,CASRDPRADGYTF
TRBV3-1/TRBV3-2,TRBD1,TRBJ1-2,NA,TGTGCCAGCAGCCAGCAGACAGGGGGCACGGGCTACACCTTC,CASSQQTGGTGYTF
TRBV7-2,TRBD1,TRBJ1-1,NA,TGTGCCAGCAGCTTTAGCACAGGGGTGAACACTGAAGCTTTCTTT,CASSFSTGVNTEAFF
TRBV2,TRBD1,TRBJ1-5,NA,TGTGCCAGCAGCGCAGGGGGCTTCTATCAGCCCCAGCATTTT,CASSAGGFYQPQHF
TRBV5-1,NA,TRBJ2-1,NA,TGCGCCAGCAGCTTGGTATGGCGGAATGAGCAGTTCTTC,CASSLVWRNEQFF
TRBV6-6,NA,TRBJ2-5,NA,TGTGCCAGCAACGCGCGGTCCGGGGGCCAGTACTTC,CASNARSGGQYF
TRBV11-1,TRBD2,TRBJ2-1,NA,TGTGCCAGCAGCCTTAGCGGGAATCGCAATGAGCAGTTCTTC,CASSLSGNRNEQFF
TRBV6-5,TRBD2,TRBJ2-1,NA,TGTGCCAGCAGCCCGACTAGCGGGGGACTCGGTGAGCAGTTCTTC,CASSPTSGGLGEQFF
TRBV28,TRBD2,TRBJ2-7,few,TGTGCCAGCAGTGACCCGGTAGCGGGAGTTTACGAGCAGTACTTC,CASSDPVAGVYEQYF
TRBV6-5,NA,TRBJ2-6,NA,TGTGCCAGCGGTCCCACAGGATGGGGAGCCAACGTCCTGACTTTC,CASGPTGWGANVLTF
TRBV7-2,TRBD1,TRBJ1-4,NA,TGTGCCAGCAGCCCAGTAAGGACAGGGATGACTAATGAAAAACTGTTTTTT,CASSPVRTGMTNEKLFF
TRBV19,TRBD1,TRBJ1-1,once,TGTGCCAGTAGTGAGACAGGGTTGGCTGAAGCTTTCTTT,CASSETGLAEAFF
TRBV9,TRBD2,TRBJ2-3,NA,TGTGCCAGCAGCGTAGCGAGCGGGGGGGAAGATACGCAGTATTTT,CASSVASGGEDTQYF
TRBV6-5,TRBD1,TRBJ1-6,NA,TGTGCCAGCAGTTGGCAACAGGGGACGGGTTCACCCCTCCACTTT,CASSWQQGTGSPLHF
TRBV7-2,TRBD1,TRBJ1-1,NA,TGTGCCAGCAGCTTCGGACAGGGGAGCACTGAAGCTTTCTTT,CASSFGQGSTEAFF
TRBV7-7,TRBD1,TRBJ1-4,NA,TGTGCTAGCAGCCAGGACAGGGGAGATAAACTGTTTTTT,CASSQDRGDKLFF
TRBV19,NA,TRBJ1-1,NA,TGTGCCAGTAGCACCGGTCCGGGGGTCACTGAAGCTTTCTTT,CASSTGPGVTEAFF
TRBV7-9,TRBD2,TRBJ2-1,NA,TGTGCCAGCAGCCAAAGACTAGCGGGGTACAATGAGCAGTTCTTC,CASSQRLAGYNEQFF
TRBV29-1,NA,TRBJ2-2,NA,TGCAGCGTTGATTCTTTCTCCGGGGAGCTGTTTTTT,CSVDSFSGELFF
TRBV3-1/TRBV3-2,TRBD1,TRBJ1-2,NA,TGTGCCAGCAGCCAAGATGTGGGGGACAGGGGGAGCTATGGCTACACCTTC,CASSQDVGDRGSYGYTF
TRBV5-6,TRBD1,TRBJ1-1,NA,TGTGCCAGCAGCTGGGGACAGGGGAACACTGAAGCTTTCTTT,CASSWGQGNTEAFF
TRBV7-6,TRBD2,TRBJ2-2,NA,TGTGCCAGCTCTCTGACTAGCGGGAGCGCCGGGGAGCTGTTTTTT,CASSLTSGSAGELFF
TRBV9,TRBD2,TRBJ2-1,few,TGTGCCAGCAGCGTAACTAGCGGGGGGGTCTATGAGCAGTTCTTC,CASSVTSGGVYEQFF
TRBV4-1,TRBD1,TRBJ1-3,NA,TGCGCCAGCAGCCCAAATGGACAGGGGTTTTATTTT,CASSPNGQGFYF
TRBV13,TRBD1,TRBJ1-1,NA,TGTGCCAGCAGCTCCCCCCTTCACCGGGACAGGGTTACTGAAGCTTTCTTT,CASSSPLHRDRVTEAFF
TRBV15,TRBD2,TRBJ2-1,NA,TGTGCCACCAGCAGAGAAAGGGCCAGCGGGAGGATGGAGCAGTTCTTC,CATSRERASGRMEQFF
TRBV5-1,NA,TRBJ2-5,NA,TGCGCCAGCAGCATACAGGGCGATCAAGGGGCCCAGTACTTC,CASSIQGDQGAQYF
TRBV3-1/TRBV3-2,NA,TRBJ2-3,NA,TGTGCCAGCAGCCAAGGCAGGGGACCTAGCACAGATACGCAGTATTTT,CASSQGRGPSTDTQYF
TRBV12-2,NA,TRBJ1-6,NA,TGTGCCTCTCCCCTAACTGGTTATAATTCACCCCTCCACTTT,CASPLTGYNSPLHF
TRBV5-1,NA,TRBJ1-1,NA,TGCGCCAGCAGCCCCGCCACCCCGCCGATCGGGTACACTGAAGCTTTCTTT,CASSPATPPIGYTEAFF
TRBV2,TRBD1,TRBJ1-5,NA,TGTGCCAGCAGGACACCGAGGGACAGGGTGTCGATTCAGCCCCAGCATTTT,CASRTPRDRVSIQPQHF
TRBV14,NA,TRBJ1-2,NA,TGTGCCAGCAGCCAAGACAGGGCAAACTATGGCTACACCTTC,CASSQDRANYGYTF
TRBV3-1/TRBV3-2,TRBD1,TRBJ1-4,NA,TGTGCCAGCAGCCAAGATCCGGACAGGGTGCGGGAAAAACTGTTTTTT,CASSQDPDRVREKLFF
TRBV5-4,NA,TRBJ1-2,NA,TGTGCCAGCAGCCCGGTACCGGCGGCCGCTAACTATGGCTACACCTTC,CASSPVPAAANYGYTF
TRBV9,TRBD1,TRBJ1-3,NA,TGTGCCAGCAGCCACGGTAGGGGGCAAAGTATGGGAAACACCATATATTTT,CASSHGRGQSMGNTIYF
TRBV5-1,NA,TRBJ1-1,NA,TGCGCCAGCAGCTTGGCCTCCAGAAGGAACACTGAAGCTTTCTTT,CASSLASRRNTEAFF
TRBV2,TRBD1,TRBJ2-2,NA,TGTGCCAGCAGTTCACAGGGGACCCAAAACACCGGGGAGCTGTTTTTT,CASSSQGTQNTGELFF
TRBV27,TRBD1,TRBJ1-5,NA,TGTGCCAGCACCGGACAGGGCAGCAATCAGCCCCAGCATTTT,CASTGQGSNQPQHF
TRBV3-1/TRBV3-2,TRBD2,TRBJ2-1,once,TGTGCCAGCAGCCAAGACCTAGCGGGAGTTTATGAGCAGTTCTTC,CASSQDLAGVYEQFF
TRBV30,TRBD1,TRBJ1-1,NA,TGTGCCTGGAGCGGGGACAGGCGGTGGAACACTGAAGCTTTCTTT,CAWSGDRRWNTEAFF
TRBV13,TRBD1,TRBJ1-1,NA,TGTGCCAGCAGCTCCCGGGACAGGGGGAACACTGAAGCTTTCTTT,CASSSRDRGNTEAFF